This T cell receptor beta chain was sequenced during a study of PD-L1 blockade in urothelial cancer. Study-wide context: Every 3 weeks, patients received intravenous atezolizumab 1,200 mg, beginning 2014.

V trimming: 10 bases; J trimming: 6 bases; junction bases outside the gene matches: 8. Germline CDR1 and CDR2: MDHEN and SYDVKM. The CDR3 consists of 12 residues. The time point: pretreatment peripheral blood. Each patient gave between 1 and 8 samples, pretreatment and on-treatment. Some clones are missing from TCRdb's copy, which holds only in-frame ones; the method was immunoSEQ multiplex PCR. This table holds over 75,000 clones, roughly 84% found once. The V call is TRBV28, the J call TRBJ1-1; 7 nucleotides line up with TRBD1. Here the sequenced sample was PBMCs, taken around atezolizumab (anti-PD-L1) treatment. The receptor comes from a man in his 60s with urothelial cancer. CDR3 loop: CATVTGIAEAFF. CDR3 DNA: TGTGCCACCGTGACAGGGATCGCTGAAGCTTTCTTT. Variable domain in full (rest from reference TRBV28 and TRBJ1-1): DVKVTQSSRYLVKRTGEKVFLECVQDMDHENMFWYRQDPGLGLRLIYFSYDVKMKEKGDIPEGYSVSREKKERFSLILESASTNQTSMYLCATVTGIAEAFFGQGTRLTVV.